This T cell receptor beta chain came from a study of control samples from healthy donors and cancer patients. Sequencing used immunoSEQ multiplex PCR; TCRdb keeps in-frame clones, though not all of them. The sample has 40,000 to 45,000 clones; roughly 65% are singletons. The CDR3 has 14 amino acids. Germline-derived CDR1 and CDR2 are MDHEN and SYDVKM. Trimming cost V 5 bases and J 7 bases, with 15 bases left between them. Sequencing was performed on formalin-fixed, paraffin-embedded tissue. The receptor was derived from a male donor with melanoma. V usage is TRBV28 and J usage is TRBJ2-1; weak D call: TRBD2 (5 bases). CDR3 sequence reads: CASSTGLPGNEQFF. Written as DNA, the CDR3 is TGTGCCAGCAGTACGGGTCTCCCGGGGAATGAGCAGTTCTTC.